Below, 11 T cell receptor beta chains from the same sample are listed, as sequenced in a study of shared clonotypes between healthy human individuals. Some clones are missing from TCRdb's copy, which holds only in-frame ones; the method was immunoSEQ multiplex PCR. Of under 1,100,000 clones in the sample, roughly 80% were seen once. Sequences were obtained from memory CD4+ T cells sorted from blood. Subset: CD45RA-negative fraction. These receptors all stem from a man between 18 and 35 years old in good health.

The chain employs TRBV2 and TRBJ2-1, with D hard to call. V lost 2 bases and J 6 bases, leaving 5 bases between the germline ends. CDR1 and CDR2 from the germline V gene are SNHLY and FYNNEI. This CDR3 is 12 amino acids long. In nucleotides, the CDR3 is TGTGCCAGCAGTGAACTCGGCAATGAGCAGTTCTTC. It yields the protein CASSELGNEQFF.

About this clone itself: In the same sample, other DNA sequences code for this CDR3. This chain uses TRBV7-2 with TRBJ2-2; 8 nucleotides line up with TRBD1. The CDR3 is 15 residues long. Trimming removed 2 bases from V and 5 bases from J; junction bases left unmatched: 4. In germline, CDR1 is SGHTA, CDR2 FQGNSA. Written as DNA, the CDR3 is TGTGCCAGCAGCTTAAGAACAGGGGGGACCGGGGAGCTGTTTTTT. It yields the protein CASSLRTGGTGELFF.

The CDR3 DNA is TGTGCCAGCAGCAACTACGGGGGCAATTCCTACAATGAGCAGTTCTTC. This translates into CASSNYGGNSYNEQFF. The V and J genes are TRBV11-2 and TRBJ2-1; possibly TRBD1 or TRBD2 for D (6 bases each). This CDR3 is 16 amino acids long. Per the germline V gene, CDR1 is SGHAT and CDR2 is FQNNGV. V gave up 5 bases and J gave up 1 base, with 15 bases separating them.

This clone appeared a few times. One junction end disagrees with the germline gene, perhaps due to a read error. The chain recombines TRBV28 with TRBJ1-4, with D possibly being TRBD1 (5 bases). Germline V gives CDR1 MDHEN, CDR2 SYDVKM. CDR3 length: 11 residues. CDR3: CASSFLGPAIF. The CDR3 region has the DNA TGTGCCAGCAGTTTTTTGGGGCCGGCAATTTTT.

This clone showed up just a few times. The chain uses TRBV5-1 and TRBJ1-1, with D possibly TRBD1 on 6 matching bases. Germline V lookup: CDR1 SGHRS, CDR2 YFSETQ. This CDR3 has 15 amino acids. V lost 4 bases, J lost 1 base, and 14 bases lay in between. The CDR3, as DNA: TGCGCCAGCAGCACAACGCCGGGACAGAACACTGAAGCTTTCTTT. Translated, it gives CASSTTPGQNTEAFF.

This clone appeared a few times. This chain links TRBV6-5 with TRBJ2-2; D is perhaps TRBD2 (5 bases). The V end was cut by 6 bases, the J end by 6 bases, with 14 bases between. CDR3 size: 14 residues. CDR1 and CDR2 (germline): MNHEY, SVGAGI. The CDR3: CASREDVRAGELFF. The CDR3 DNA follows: TGTGCCAGCAGGGAGGATGTGAGGGCCGGGGAGCTGTTTTTT.

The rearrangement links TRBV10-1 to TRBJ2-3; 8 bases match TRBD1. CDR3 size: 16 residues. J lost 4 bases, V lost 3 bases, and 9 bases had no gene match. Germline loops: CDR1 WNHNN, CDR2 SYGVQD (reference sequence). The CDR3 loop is CASSDSQGAGPDTQYF. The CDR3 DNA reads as TGCGCCAGCAGTGACTCCCAGGGGGCAGGCCCAGATACGCAGTATTTT.

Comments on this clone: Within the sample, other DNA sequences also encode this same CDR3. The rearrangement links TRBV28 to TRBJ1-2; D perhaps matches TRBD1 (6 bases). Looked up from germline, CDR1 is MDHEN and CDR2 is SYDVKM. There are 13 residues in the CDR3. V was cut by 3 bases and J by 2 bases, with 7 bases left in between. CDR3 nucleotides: TGTGCCAGCAGTTTGGGACAAAACTATGGCTACACCTTC. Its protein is CASSLGQNYGYTF.

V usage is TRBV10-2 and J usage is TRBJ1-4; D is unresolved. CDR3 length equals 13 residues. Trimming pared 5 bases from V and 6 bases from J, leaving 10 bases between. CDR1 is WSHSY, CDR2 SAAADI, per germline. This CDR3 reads CASSLNSHEKLFF. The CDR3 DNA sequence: TGCGCCAGCAGTTTAAACAGTCATGAAAAACTGTTTTTT.

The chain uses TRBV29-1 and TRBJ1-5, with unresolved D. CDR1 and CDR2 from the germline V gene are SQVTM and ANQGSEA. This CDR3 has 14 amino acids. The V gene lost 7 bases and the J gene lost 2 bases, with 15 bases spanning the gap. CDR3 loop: CSATSGGGNQPQHF. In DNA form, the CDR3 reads TGCAGCGCGACCTCCGGCGGCGGCAATCAGCCCCAGCATTTT.

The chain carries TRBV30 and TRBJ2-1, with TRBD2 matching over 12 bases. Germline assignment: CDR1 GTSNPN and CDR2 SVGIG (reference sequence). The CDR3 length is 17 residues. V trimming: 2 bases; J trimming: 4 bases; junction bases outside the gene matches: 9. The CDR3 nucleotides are TGTGCCTGGAGTCAAGGACTAGCGGGGAGTTGGTACAATGAGCAGTTCTTC. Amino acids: CAWSQGLAGSWYNEQFF.